This paragraph reports one T cell receptor beta chain. The record originates from a study of neoadjuvant anti-PD-1 for oral cavity cancer. The overall study: Most patients had three to four biweekly doses of 3 mg/kg nivolumab before resection. Non-progressing patients received a fourth nivolumab dose near day 43, then surgery on days 50-56.

The data were produced by immunoSEQ multiplex PCR, yet TCRdb's version contains in-frame clones alone and is incomplete. The sample has over 11,000 clones, 75% seen once. Time point here: after neoadjuvant nivolumab, at surgical resection. Cohort: HPV-negative, locally advanced oral cavity squamous cell carcinoma patients. CDR3 length equals 14 residues. Between the trimmed V and J ends, which lost 10 bases and 4 bases, there was a span of 20 bases. From germline, CDR1 is MNHNS and CDR2 SASEGT. The sample consisted of PBMCs, taken after nivolumab (anti-PD-1) treatment. The chain carries TRBV6-1 and TRBJ2-7; D not certain. The source of this sequence is a person between 35 and 79 years old with oral cavity squamous cell carcinoma. The chain's CDR3 is CATPSQYPNYEQYF. The CDR3 bases are TGTGCCACCCCATCACAGTACCCTAATTACGAGCAGTACTTC.